This T cell receptor (beta chain) was retrieved from a study of cytomegalovirus exposure and HLA in healthy donors. Regarding the study as a whole: Later, TCR association rates were found to vary by HLA locus, highest for DRB1 and lowest for HLA-C.

Per germline, CDR1 MGHRA and CDR2 YSYEKL. CDR3 length equals 14 residues. Trimming removed 2 bases at V and 7 bases at J, with 14 bases between. The PCR was carried out with 60 Vbeta primers and 13 Jbeta primers. Generated by immunoSEQ multiplex PCR, the TCRdb table keeps only in-frame clones and is missing some. The sample includes roughly 99,000 clones, over 65% of them seen just once. Note on this clone: As yet, its antigen is unknown.

The clonotype originates from a man in his fifties or sixties in good health and CMV-seropositive. Sequencing input: PBMCs. This chain uses TRBV4-1 with TRBJ1-2; D remains unclear. The CDR3 spells CASSQQASASGYTF. DNA for the CDR3: TGCGCCAGCAGCCAACAGGCTTCGGCTTCTGGCTACACCTTC.